The clone carrying this T cell receptor (beta chain) was counted once. In the original processing: Amplification of reference gene primers was used by the study to estimate nucleated cell counts. Using immunoSEQ multiplex PCR, the repertoire was profiled, and TCRdb retains in-frame clones only, with some absent. D and trimming were read from the DNA, whereas the V and J calls and clone size are those reported in that table. This repertoire shows under 200,000 clones, around three quarters found once; its top ten account for around 7%. CDR1 is GTSNPN and CDR2 is SVGIG in the germline V gene (reference sequence). Trimming pared 6 bases from V and 8 bases from J, leaving 14 bases between. There are 13 residues in the CDR3. This sample stems from a study of blood T cell repertoires in COVID-19.

The sequence derives from a man between 65 and 79 years old with active or convalescent COVID-19. Sequencing was performed on peripheral blood. V is TRBV30 and J is TRBJ1-6; TRBD1 is a possible D gene (5 bases). Written as DNA, the CDR3 is TGTGCCTGTTCGACAGATACATATTCACCCCTCCACTTT. This sequence encodes CACSTDTYSPLHF.